The 28 T cell receptor beta chains reported below all come from one sample, sequenced in a study of shared clonotypes between healthy human individuals. Here immunoSEQ multiplex PCR was the method, and the copy in TCRdb shows in-frame clones only, minus some. The table has 1 million to 1.3 million clones, around 78% seen once. The source material was memory CD4+ T cells from PBMCs. As to subset: CD45RA-negative fraction. The receptors were gathered from a young man in good health. Some clones in this sample may be carry-over from other donors' samples.

The chain joins TRBV7-9 to TRBJ1-2; 7 bases are shared with TRBD1. J was trimmed by 8 bases and V by 5 bases; bases with no gene match: 11. The CDR3 is made up of 14 amino acids. Germline V lookup: CDR1 SEHNR, CDR2 FQNEAQ (reference sequence). CDR3 sequence reads: CASSPRGGEGGYTF. CDR3 DNA: TGTGCCAGCAGCCCCAGGGGGGGGGAAGGCGGCTACACCTTC.

J is TRBJ2-1 and V is TRBV7-9; 9 nucleotides match TRBD2. V lost 4 bases and J lost 2; bases outside the gene matches: 3. Germline assignment: CDR1 SEHNR and CDR2 FQNEAQ (reference sequence). This CDR3 is 15 amino acids long. The DNA for the CDR3 is TGTGCCAGCAGCTCCGGACTAGCGACCTACAATGAGCAGTTCTTC. This gives the protein CASSSGLATYNEQFF.

The chain employs TRBV28 and TRBJ2-1, with 7 bases identical to TRBD2. Losses at the gene ends were 5 bases for V and 10 bases for J; bases not matched to a gene: 2. The CDR3 is made up of 11 amino acids. The germline gives CDR1 MDHEN, CDR2 SYDVKM. As DNA, the CDR3 is TGTGCCAGCAGTCGAGCGGGAGAGCAGTTCTTC. Residues: CASSRAGEQFF.

This clone was detected once. The rearrangement joins TRBV7-9 to TRBJ2-5; 8 bases map to TRBD2. This CDR3 has 17 residues. CDR1 is SEHNR, CDR2 FQNEAQ, per germline (reference sequence). Unmatched junction bases numbered 10, after V lost 1 base and J lost 3 bases. This chain's CDR3 is CASSLGTSGDKKETQYF. For the CDR3, the DNA is TGTGCCAGCAGCTTAGGAACTAGCGGAGATAAAAAAGAGACCCAGTACTTC.

V and J are TRBV30 and TRBJ2-7, with D possibly TRBD2 on 6 matching bases. Germline assignment: CDR1 GTSNPN and CDR2 SVGIG (reference sequence). This CDR3 spans 16 amino acids. V lost 3 bases to trimming and J lost 2 bases, with 20 bases between them. The CDR3 bases are TGTGCCTGGAGAGGCCAAATGGAGCGGGTGACCTACGAGCAGTACTTC. Translation gives CAWRGQMERVTYEQYF.

The rearrangement links TRBV4-1 to TRBJ2-1, with a tentative D call TRBD1 (6 bases). Germline loops: CDR1 MGHRA, CDR2 YSYEKL. V lost 0 bases and J 7 bases, leaving 22 bases between the germline ends. The CDR3 runs 18 residues. Here the CDR3 reads CASSQDLYRDISKNEQFF. For the CDR3, the DNA is TGCGCCAGCAGCCAAGATCTTTACCGGGACATCTCAAAAAATGAGCAGTTCTTC.

This clone is a singleton in its sample. This chain links TRBV5-1 with TRBJ2-5, with TRBD2 matching 9 bases. CDR1 SGHRS and CDR2 YFSETQ come from the germline V gene. After removal of 2 bases from V and 4 bases from J, the junction contained 9 bases not matched to a gene. The CDR3 consists of 16 residues. The CDR3 loop reads CASSFLSSGTGETQYF. CDR3 nucleotide sequence: TGCGCCAGCAGCTTCCTTTCTAGCGGGACGGGAGAGACCCAGTACTTC.

Many counts were recorded for this clone. The chain links TRBV10-3 to TRBJ1-3; possibly TRBD1 for D (5 bases). The V gene's germline CDR1 is ENHRY and CDR2 SYGVKD. CDR3 length: 16 amino acids. V was pared by 3 bases and J by 0 bases, with 12 bases between. The CDR3 protein is CAISDTGAYSGNTIYF. In DNA, the CDR3 is TGTGCCATCAGTGATACCGGGGCCTACTCTGGAAACACCATATATTTT.

CDR3 sequence (DNA): TGTGCCAGCAGCTACGCAGGGGTTTTGGTAGCTTTCTTT. As protein: CASSYAGVLVAFF. J is TRBJ1-1 and V is TRBV7-8, with a possible D match to TRBD1 (6 bases). The V end lost 4 bases, the J end lost 10 bases, and 16 bases lay between the germline ends. This CDR3 is built from 13 residues. Germline CDR1 is SGHVS and CDR2 is FQNEAQ.

This sequence joins TRBV7-9 and TRBJ2-1, with 10 bases that match TRBD2. There are 17 residues in the CDR3. Germline CDR1 is SEHNR and CDR2 is FQNEAQ (reference sequence). The trim removed 4 bases at V and 3 bases at J, leaving 9 bases unmatched. The CDR3 sequence is CASSSAPTSGVYNEQFF. In nucleotides, the CDR3 is TGTGCCAGCAGCTCCGCCCCAACTAGCGGGGTCTACAATGAGCAGTTCTTC. Using reference TRBV7-9 and TRBJ2-1 for the parts outside the CDR3, the full variable domain is DTGVSQNPRHKITKRGQNVTFRCDPISEHNRLYWYRQTLGQGPEFLTYFQNEAQLEKSRLLSDRFSAERPKGSFSTLEIQRTEQGDSAMYLCASSSAPTSGVYNEQFFGPGTRLTVL.

A word on this clone: One base separates it from a far larger clone, so it is likely a read error. The chain recombines TRBV7-9 with TRBJ1-2; D ambiguous. This CDR3 is built from 12 residues. Germline loops: CDR1 SEHNR, CDR2 FQNEAQ (reference sequence). Deletions cut 1 base from V and 8 bases from J, with 8 bases between. The CDR3 bases are TGTGCCAGCAGCTTAGGGCGAAGCGGCTACACCTTC. Protein: CASSLGRSGYTF.

This sequence joins TRBV7-3 and TRBJ1-1; D might be TRBD1 (5 bases). Trimming stripped 6 bases from V and 1 base from J, with 12 bases between. This CDR3 is built from 14 residues. Germline-derived CDR1 and CDR2 are SGHTA and FQGTGA. CDR3 DNA: TGTGCCAGCAGTACCGGGGCCTCGAACACTGAAGCTTTCTTT. Protein: CASSTGASNTEAFF.

V and J are TRBV4-1 and TRBJ2-5; D gene uncertain. The CDR3 spans 13 residues. The germline V and J ends were trimmed by 4 bases and 0 bases, with 6 bases remaining between them. Per the germline V gene, CDR1 is MGHRA and CDR2 is YSYEKL. The DNA of the CDR3 is TGCGCCAGCAGCCTGCGGTACCAAGAGACCCAGTACTTC. Its translation is CASSLRYQETQYF.

The J gene is TRBJ2-7, the V gene TRBV27, with TRBD1 identical over 8 bases. With 5 bases clipped from V and 2 bases from J, the junction kept 8 bases outside the gene matches. CDR1 and CDR2 from the germline V gene are MNHEY and SMNVEV (reference sequence). This CDR3 contains 15 residues. CDR3 loop: CASSPLRTGTYEQYF. DNA for the CDR3: TGTGCCAGCAGTCCCCTAAGGACAGGGACCTACGAGCAGTACTTC.

This clone was detected once. This specimen includes other DNA sequences encoding the same CDR3. The chain combines TRBV6-1 with TRBJ2-7; D is uncertain. The CDR3 totals 12 residues. Trimming left V 3 bases short and J 4 bases short, with 7 bases between. Per the germline V gene, CDR1 is MNHNS and CDR2 is SASEGT. The CDR3 here is CASSDLPYEQYF. The CDR3 DNA follows: TGTGCCAGCAGTGATCTTCCTTACGAGCAGTACTTC.

The chain employs TRBV11-2 and TRBJ2-1; D unresolved. Germline-derived CDR1 and CDR2 are SGHAT and FQNNGV. Trimming left V 5 bases short and J 9 bases short, with 14 bases between. CDR3 length: 13 residues. CDR3 nucleotides: TGTGCCAGCAGCCAAGACCGGGTCGGTGAGCAGTTCTTC. Its protein product is CASSQDRVGEQFF.

The chain links TRBV7-9 to TRBJ1-2; D not certain. V was clipped by 0 bases and J by 5 bases, with 10 bases between them. Per the germline V gene, CDR1 is SEHNR and CDR2 is FQNEAQ (reference sequence). The CDR3 length is 14 residues. The CDR3 nucleotides read TGTGCCAGCAGCTTAGCTTCACGGGTGTATGGCTACACCTTC. Its translation is CASSLASRVYGYTF.

Concerning this clone itself: This may be a read error, as it is one base from a much larger clone. The conserved phenylalanine or tryptophan normally closing the CDR3 is absent here, so this likely arose from a read error. The chain recombines TRBV5-1 with TRBJ1-2; D not certain. Germline loops: CDR1 SGHRS, CDR2 YFSETQ. This CDR3 is 13 amino acids long. Deletions cut 4 bases from V and 3 bases from J, with 10 bases between. CDR3 in amino acids: CASSQQEDYGYTL. The CDR3 coding sequence is TGCGCCAGCAGCCAGCAGGAAGACTATGGCTACACCCTC.

This clone was recorded many times. The chain recombines TRBV5-1 with TRBJ2-5; D possibly uses TRBD1 or TRBD2 (5 bases each). The CDR3 extends over 16 amino acids. Per germline, CDR1 SGHRS and CDR2 YFSETQ. V lost 0 bases, J lost 4 bases, and 16 bases lay in between. The CDR3 nucleotides read TGCGCCAGCAGCTTGGTCGCGGGCCCCCAGGGAGAGACCCAGTACTTC. Protein: CASSLVAGPQGETQYF.

This clone appeared a few times. This clone may be a read error of a much larger clone one base away. The chain joins TRBV28 to TRBJ1-2, with 8 positions matching TRBD1. CDR1 is MDHEN, CDR2 SYDVKM, per germline. The CDR3 spans 12 residues. With 6 bases clipped from V and 4 bases from J, the junction kept 1 base outside the gene matches. The CDR3 here is CASRDRAYGYTF. CDR3 DNA: TGTGCCAGCAGGGACAGGGCCTATGGCTACACCTTC.

V is TRBV5-1 and J is TRBJ1-5, with no clear D. The CDR3 length is 14 residues. Germline CDR1 SGHRS, CDR2 YFSETQ. Trimming took 4 bases from V and 3 from J, leaving 11 bases between them. The chain's CDR3 is CASSPNGLNQPQHF. The DNA for the CDR3 is TGCGCCAGCAGCCCCAACGGACTCAATCAGCCCCAGCATTTT.

This chain's CDR3 is CATSRNYNEETQYF. CDR3 nucleotide sequence: TGTGCCACCAGCAGGAACTACAATGAAGAGACCCAGTACTTC. The chain uses TRBV15 and TRBJ2-5; D remains unclear. CDR3 size: 14 residues. Germline V gene data show CDR1 as LNHNV and CDR2 as YYDKDF (reference sequence). V was shortened by 3 bases and J by 3 bases, with 11 bases between the two germline ends.

The gene calls are TRBV5-1 and TRBJ2-7; 7 bases match TRBD2. The V gene end was trimmed by 4 bases and the J gene end by 1 base; junction bases not matched to a gene: 5. Germline CDR1 is SGHRS and CDR2 is YFSETQ. This CDR3 contains 14 residues. CDR3 protein: CASSDKRGSYEQYF. The DNA of the CDR3 is TGCGCCAGCAGCGATAAGCGGGGATCCTACGAGCAGTACTTC. Filled out from reference TRBV5-1 and TRBJ2-7, the complete variable domain reads KAGVTQTPRYLIKTRGQQVTLSCSPISGHRSVSWYQQTPGQGLQFLFEYFSETQRNKGNFPGRFSGRQFSNSRSEMNVSTLELGDSALYLCASSDKRGSYEQYFGPGTRLTVT.

The rearrangement joins TRBV5-1 to TRBJ2-1, with no clear D. CDR3 size: 15 residues. The ends were cut back, 3 bases at V and 4 bases at J, with 14 bases in the middle. Germline-derived CDR1 and CDR2 are SGHRS and YFSETQ. CDR3 residues: CASSSDPRSYNEQFF. CDR3 nucleotides: TGCGCCAGCAGCTCAGATCCCCGCTCTTACAATGAGCAGTTCTTC.

Remarks on this clone: The same CDR3 arises from other DNA sequences in this sample as well. J is TRBJ2-5 and V is TRBV5-4, with D perhaps assigned TRBD1 or TRBD2 (5 bases each). CDR3 length: 14 residues. CDR1 SGHNT and CDR2 YYREEE come from the germline V gene (reference sequence). V lost 3 bases and J lost 4, with 13 bases in between. The CDR3 DNA reads as TGTGCCAGCAGCTCACCCGGTGGGGGAGAGACCCAGTACTTC. It specifies CASSSPGGGETQYF.

The chain is built from TRBV7-9 and TRBJ1-1, with 9 positions matching TRBD1. Germline values: CDR1 SEHNR, CDR2 FQNEAQ (reference sequence). The CDR3 covers 15 residues. V lost 5 bases and J lost 3; bases outside the gene matches: 7. CDR3 sequence reads: CASSAVQGAYTEAFF. CDR3 bases: TGTGCCAGCAGCGCAGTACAGGGGGCATACACTGAAGCTTTCTTT.

This clone was seen just once. This chain joins TRBV28 and TRBJ2-3, with 8 nucleotides matching TRBD2. Trimming took 6 bases from V and 0 from J; bases not matched to a gene: 11. From germline, CDR1 is MDHEN and CDR2 SYDVKM. This CDR3 contains 17 residues. The CDR3 loop reads CASRFSSGRVSTDTQYF. CDR3 sequence (DNA): TGTGCCAGCAGATTTTCTAGCGGGCGAGTAAGCACAGATACGCAGTATTTT.

V gene TRBV5-1 combines with J gene TRBJ1-4; the D is unclear. Germline V gene sequence: CDR1 SGHRS, CDR2 YFSETQ. Trimming pared 5 bases from V and 8 bases from J, leaving 16 bases between. This CDR3 has 14 amino acids. CDR3 nucleotides: TGCGCCAGCAGACCCGATGCGACCGGCGAAAAACTGTTTTTT. Its translation: CASRPDATGEKLFF.